Below are 23 T cell receptor beta chains sequenced from a single sample in a study of shared clonotypes between healthy human individuals (dated by TCRdb to the early 2020s). Library construction relied on the immunoSEQ multiplex PCR assay. The table comes from immuneACCESS by way of TCRdb, which keeps in-frame sequences with V and J called. Part of the clones is missing from these tables; in studies checked, under half for an unresolved V gene and the rest for unknown reasons. The sample table contains approximately 1.4 million clones; only one count was recorded for 95% to 99% of them. The ten largest clones take up roughly 0.45% of the sample. Sequencing used naive CD4+ T cells sorted from blood. The cell subset or site label on this specimen signifies: CD45RA+ positively selected. Every receptor here comes from a man between 25 and 39 years old in good health.

This chain joins TRBV15 and TRBJ2-7, with TRBD1 matching 12 bases. The CDR3 is 18 residues long. Germline loops: CDR1 LNHNV, CDR2 YYDKDF (reference sequence). V shed 1 base and J 4 bases; nucleotides not matched to a gene: 11. CDR3: CATSRGQPGTGGKYEQYF. Written as DNA, the CDR3 is TGTGCCACCAGCAGAGGACAACCCGGGACAGGGGGCAAGTACGAGCAGTACTTC.

This chain links TRBV25-1 with TRBJ2-3; maybe TRBD1 (7 bases). CDR1 and CDR2 from the germline V gene are MGHDK and SYGVNS. Trimming removed 1 base at V and 1 base at J, with 12 bases between. This CDR3 is built from 16 residues. The CDR3 reads CASSESGGGGTDTQYF. Here the CDR3 DNA reads TGTGCCAGCAGTGAATCAGGGGGAGGAGGCACAGATACGCAGTATTTT.

The chain has TRBV5-1 and TRBJ2-7, with 8 bases that match TRBD2. CDR1 and CDR2 (germline): SGHRS, YFSETQ. V lost 3 bases to trimming and J lost 1 base; unmatched junction nucleotides: 9. This CDR3 has 16 amino acids. This CDR3 is CASSSLAGIVSYEQYF. The CDR3 nucleotides read TGCGCCAGCAGCTCGCTAGCGGGTATCGTTTCCTACGAGCAGTACTTC.

The chain links TRBV7-2 to TRBJ1-1, with D uncertain. Deletions cut 1 base from V and 0 bases from J, with 9 bases between. The CDR3 extends over 15 amino acids. Germline-derived CDR1 and CDR2 are SGHTA and FQGNSA. The chain's CDR3 is CASSLVGRMNTEAFF. CDR3 nucleotides: TGTGCCAGCAGCTTAGTCGGCCGAATGAACACTGAAGCTTTCTTT.

The chain's CDR3 is CASSLLAGDQNIQYF. DNA of the CDR3: TGTGCCAGCAGTTTATTGGCTGGGGACCAAAACATTCAGTACTTC. The V gene is TRBV28, the J gene TRBJ2-4; D is perhaps TRBD1 or TRBD2 (5 bases each). The CDR3 sequence is 15 residues long. Trimming shortened V by 1 base and J by 5 bases, and 12 bases separated the two germline ends. The V gene's germline CDR1 is MDHEN and CDR2 SYDVKM.

This sequence joins TRBV19 and TRBJ2-7; 9 bases agree with TRBD1. V shed 4 bases and J 6 bases; nucleotides not matched to a gene: 10. The CDR3 loop spans 15 amino acids. Germline assignment: CDR1 LNHDA and CDR2 SQIVND (reference sequence). The DNA for the CDR3 is TGTGCCAGTAGTAGGGGACAGGGTACCCCTCGCGAGCAGTACTTC. It is translated as CASSRGQGTPREQYF.

This clone occurred once. V gene TRBV2 combines with J gene TRBJ2-1; TRBD1 agrees at 8 bases. The V segment lost 8 bases and the J segment 6 bases; nucleotides outside the gene matches: 9. The V gene's germline CDR1 is SNHLY and CDR2 FYNNEI. The CDR3 has 14 residues. CDR3: CASVDRGKGNEQFF. CDR3 nucleotide sequence: TGTGCCAGCGTAGACAGGGGTAAAGGCAATGAGCAGTTCTTC.

This rearrangement joins TRBV9 to TRBJ2-1; 10 bases are shared with TRBD2. The CDR3 has 15 residues. Germline CDR1 reads SGDLS; CDR2 reads YYNGEE. The ends lost 3 bases at V and 3 bases at J; junction bases unmatched: 3. The CDR3 DNA follows: TGTGCCAGCAGCGAGCGGGAGGGCCACTACAATGAGCAGTTCTTC. As protein: CASSEREGHYNEQFF.

This clone was detected only once. The chain links TRBV28 to TRBJ1-4; D remains ambiguous. This CDR3 is 14 amino acids long. Trimming cost V 6 bases and J 8 bases, with 16 bases left between them. The germline V gene encodes CDR1 MDHEN and CDR2 SYDVKM. This CDR3 is CASSEQNPREKLFF. CDR3 sequence (DNA): TGTGCCAGCAGCGAACAGAACCCGCGGGAAAAACTGTTTTTT.

The sample holds one count of this clone. The chain links TRBV29-1 to TRBJ1-1; the match to TRBD1 covers 9 bases. Trimming at V came to 6 bases and at J to 3 bases, leaving 8 bases not matched to a gene. CDR3 size: 14 residues. CDR1 is SQVTM, CDR2 ANQGSEA, per germline. CDR3 in DNA: TGCAGCGTCGCTGCAAGGACAGGGGACACTGAAGCTTTCTTT. Amino acids: CSVAARTGDTEAFF.

J is TRBJ2-3 and V is TRBV1; the table's D gene call, TRBD2, was not cross checked with the DNA. TRBV1 is labeled a pseudogene. CDR3 length: 13 residues. This CDR3 reads CTSSQDLRDTQYF. The CDR3 DNA follows: TGCACCAGCAGCCAAGATCTGCGAGATACGCAGTATTTT.

This chain links TRBV29-1 with TRBJ2-4; D is unclear. Deletions cut 5 bases from V and 4 bases from J, with 9 bases between. Germline V lookup: CDR1 SQVTM, CDR2 ANQGSEA. The CDR3 extends over 12 amino acids. The CDR3: CSVFVDKNIQYF. DNA for the CDR3: TGCAGCGTTTTCGTGGATAAAAACATTCAGTACTTC.

Note on this clone: Other DNA sequences in the same sample also yield this CDR3. This chain uses TRBV18 with TRBJ2-7; TRBD1 agrees at 9 bases. After removal of 3 bases from V and 0 bases from J, the junction contained 3 bases not matched to a gene. CDR3 length: 15 residues. Germline V lookup: CDR1 KGHSH, CDR2 LQKENI. The CDR3: CASSPGTGSSYEQYF. The CDR3 DNA sequence: TGTGCCAGCTCACCGGGGACAGGGAGCTCCTACGAGCAGTACTTC.

CDR3 protein: CASSLYRAREQYF. The CDR3 region has the DNA TGTGCCAGCAGCTTATATAGAGCTCGGGAGCAGTACTTC. The V call is TRBV7-2, the J call TRBJ2-7; D remains unclear. Germline assignment: CDR1 SGHTA and CDR2 FQGNSA. This CDR3 contains 13 residues. V shed 2 bases and J shed 7 bases, with 12 bases lying between them.

Of note for this clone: At one end, the junction sequence differs from germline, possibly due to a read error. The genes are TRBV7-2 and TRBJ2-1, with D perhaps TRBD2 (6 bases). The length of the CDR3 is 16 residues. Germline values: CDR1 SGHTA, CDR2 FQGNSA. CDR3 DNA sequence: TGTGCCAGCAGATTAGCCGGGACTGGGGGATCCTGGGAGCAGTTCTTC. Translation gives CASRLAGTGGSWEQFF.

This chain uses TRBV5-1 with TRBJ2-7, with TRBD2 identical over 14 bases. The CDR3 is 17 residues long. Germline-derived CDR1 and CDR2 are SGHRS and YFSETQ. Germline trimming cut 0 bases from V and 1 base from J; bases unmatched to any gene: 3. The CDR3 region is CASSLGGLAGESYEQYF. CDR3 DNA sequence: TGCGCCAGCAGCTTGGGGGGACTAGCGGGAGAGTCCTACGAGCAGTACTTC.

This clone was detected only once. This chain uses TRBV27 with TRBJ2-3, with TRBD1 matching over 7 bases. Germline trimming cut 8 bases from V and 7 bases from J; bases unmatched to any gene: 12. The CDR3 has 14 amino acids. The germline V gene has CDR1 MNHEY and CDR2 SMNVEV (reference sequence). The CDR3 sequence: CASQKDRVVHTQYF. CDR3 in DNA: TGTGCCAGCCAAAAAGACAGGGTAGTTCATACGCAGTATTTT.

This chain uses TRBV5-1 with TRBJ2-1, with 13 bases identical to TRBD2. Germline V gives CDR1 SGHRS, CDR2 YFSETQ. V lost 4 bases, J lost 8 bases, and 15 bases stayed unmatched. The CDR3 runs 18 residues. CDR3 sequence: CASSGWTSGGPVFDEQFF. In DNA, the CDR3 is TGCGCCAGCAGCGGCTGGACTAGCGGGGGACCCGTTTTCGATGAGCAGTTCTTC.

With regard to this clone: The sample carries other DNA sequences with the same CDR3. Here the CDR3 DNA reads TGCGCCAGCAGCTTGGACTCAAGCTCCTACAATGAGCAGTTCTTC. Protein product: CASSLDSSSYNEQFF. The chain is built from TRBV5-1 and TRBJ2-1; D is uncertain. There are 15 residues in the CDR3. CDR1 is SGHRS and CDR2 is YFSETQ in the germline V gene. With 0 bases removed from V and 0 bases from J, the gap between germline ends came to 7 bases.

V is TRBV7-9 and J is TRBJ1-5; D is undetermined. Germline V lookup: CDR1 SEHNR, CDR2 FQNEAQ (reference sequence). V lost 6 bases to trimming and J lost 0 bases, with 12 bases between them. This CDR3 comprises 15 residues. CDR3 nucleotide sequence: TGTGCCAGCAGTCCAAGTGGGGATAGCAATCAGCCCCAGCATTTT. This codes for CASSPSGDSNQPQHF.

The chain recombines TRBV10-3 with TRBJ2-7, with D possibly being TRBD1 or TRBD2 (5 bases each). The V and J ends lost 7 bases and 1 base respectively, with 20 bases between them. This CDR3 has 16 residues. Germline CDR1 is ENHRY and CDR2 is SYGVKD. The CDR3 sequence is CAINPGPGAPSYEQYF. CDR3 DNA sequence: TGTGCCATCAACCCGGGGCCCGGGGCCCCTTCCTACGAGCAGTACTTC.

The chain employs TRBV27 and TRBJ2-1, with 11 nucleotides matching TRBD2. The CDR3 loop spans 17 amino acids. Trimming cost V 2 bases and J 4 bases; bases outside gene matches: 7. Per the germline V gene, CDR1 is MNHEY and CDR2 is SMNVEV (reference sequence). Here the CDR3 DNA reads TGTGCCAGCAGTTTACTGTCTCTAGCGGGAGGTTACAATGAGCAGTTCTTC. It encodes CASSLLSLAGGYNEQFF.

V usage is TRBV28 and J usage is TRBJ1-5, with no clear D. V lost 5 bases, J lost 2 bases, and 7 bases lay in between. The CDR3 consists of 13 residues. Germline V gene sequence: CDR1 MDHEN, CDR2 SYDVKM. The CDR3 region is CASSQDRNQPQHF. The CDR3 region has the DNA TGTGCCAGCAGTCAGGACCGCAATCAGCCCCAGCATTTT.